The clone carrying this T cell receptor (beta chain) was found many times. The record originates from a study of shared clonotypes between healthy human individuals. Libraries were prepared by immunoSEQ multiplex PCR; TCRdb keeps only in-frame clonotypes and omits some of them. The sample holds fewer than 550,000 clones, almost 80% seen once. Germline lookup yields CDR1 MNHGY and CDR2 SAAAGT. The CDR3 sequence is 13 residues long. This clonotype was sampled from a woman aged 40 to 55 in good health. Some clones in this sample may be carry-over from other donors' samples. Sequencing used PBMCs. J is TRBJ2-3 and V is TRBV6-8; TRBD2 matches 8 bases. The DNA of the CDR3 is TGTGCTCCCTCGGCGGGAGGCGCAGATACGCAGTATTTT. Translated: CAPSAGGADTQYF.